The 22 T cell receptor beta chains reported below all come from one sample, sequenced in a study of cytomegalovirus exposure and HLA in healthy donors. PCR amplification relied on 60 Vbeta primers (plus 13 Jbeta primers). Libraries were prepared by immunoSEQ multiplex PCR; TCRdb keeps only in-frame clonotypes and omits some of them. In the table there are about 240,000 clones, 70% to 90% of which are singletons. Input material: PBMCs. The receptor source for this set is a girl aged 2 to 9 in good health and CMV-seronegative.

The chain carries TRBV30 and TRBJ1-3; tentatively, D is TRBD1 (6 bases). V lost 8 bases and J lost 0, with 14 bases in between. CDR3 length equals 14 residues. Germline CDR1 reads GTSNPN; CDR2 reads SVGIG (reference sequence). The CDR3 DNA sequence: TGTGCCACCCCAGGGGTGAGCTCTGGAAACACCATATATTTT. It translates to CATPGVSSGNTIYF.

The chain couples TRBV19 to TRBJ1-1; 10 bases are a match to TRBD1. Germline-derived CDR1 and CDR2 are LNHDA and SQIVND (reference sequence). The J segment lost 5 bases and the V segment lost 3 bases, leaving 9 bases of the junction unmatched. This CDR3 spans 16 amino acids. CDR3 sequence reads: CASSIRDRGPRTEAFF. CDR3 bases: TGTGCCAGTAGTATCCGGGACAGGGGACCGAGGACTGAAGCTTTCTTT.

This clone occurred once. The chain joins TRBV7-9 to TRBJ2-7; 8 nucleotides agree with TRBD2. The germline V gene has CDR1 SEHNR and CDR2 FQNEAQ (reference sequence). There are 15 residues in the CDR3. The trim removed 6 bases at V and 1 base at J, leaving 8 bases unmatched. CDR3 DNA: TGTGCCAGCAGTCCACCCTTAGCGGGATCCTACGAGCAGTACTTC. Amino acids: CASSPPLAGSYEQYF.

The rearrangement uses TRBV5-4 and TRBJ1-5; the match to TRBD1 covers 10 bases. J lost 7 bases, V lost 4 bases, and 8 bases had no gene match. The CDR3 spans 15 residues. Germline V gene sequence: CDR1 SGHNT, CDR2 YYREEE (reference sequence). The CDR3 sequence: CASSLGTGVGQPQHF. The DNA for the CDR3 is TGTGCCAGCAGCCTCGGGACAGGGGTTGGGCAGCCCCAGCATTTT.

This chain uses TRBV7-8 with TRBJ2-7; 8 bases are shared with TRBD1. The length of the CDR3 is 15 residues. CDR1 SGHVS and CDR2 FQNEAQ come from the germline V gene. V dropped 4 bases and J dropped 2; count of bases not matched to a gene: 7. CDR3 DNA sequence: TGTGCCAGCAGCTCCCCCGGACAGGGTCCCTACGAGCAGTACTTC. Encoded protein: CASSSPGQGPYEQYF.

This chain links TRBV5-1 with TRBJ2-7; 8 bases align to TRBD2. J was trimmed by 0 bases and V by 3 bases; bases with no gene match: 8. There are 16 residues in the CDR3. CDR1 SGHRS and CDR2 YFSETQ come from the germline V gene. CDR3: CASSYTGTRSSYEQYF. CDR3 bases: TGCGCCAGCAGCTACACCGGGACTAGGAGCTCCTACGAGCAGTACTTC.

The CDR3 DNA reads TGCGCCAGCAGCTGGGGGGGACAGGGGGAGAATTCACCCCTCCACTTT. Its translation is CASSWGGQGENSPLHF. This chain connects TRBV5-1 to TRBJ1-6; 11 bases line up with TRBD1. CDR3 length: 16 amino acids. Germline CDR1 reads SGHRS; CDR2 reads YFSETQ. The ends lost 3 bases at V and 7 bases at J; junction bases unmatched: 6.

This clone was seen only once. This chain joins TRBV5-1 and TRBJ2-2; TRBD2 matches 7 bases. There are 17 residues in the CDR3. V trimming: 0 bases; J trimming: 1 base; junction bases outside the gene matches: 6. Looked up from germline, CDR1 is SGHRS and CDR2 is YFSETQ. The DNA of the CDR3 is TGCGCCAGCAGCTTGGAATTGGGGGGGAAGAACACCGGGGAGCTGTTTTTT. Its protein product is CASSLELGGKNTGELFF.

Points on this clone: Other DNA sequences of this sample code for an identical CDR3. This rearrangement joins TRBV5-1 to TRBJ2-3; TRBD1 might be the D (6 bases). The CDR3 runs 14 residues. The germline gives CDR1 SGHRS, CDR2 YFSETQ. Trimming stripped 1 base from V and 0 bases from J, with 6 bases between. CDR3 nucleotide sequence: TGCGCCAGCAGCTTGACAGGGAGCACAGATACGCAGTATTTT. This encodes CASSLTGSTDTQYF.

The gene calls are TRBV15 and TRBJ1-1; tentative D call: TRBD1 (6 bases). Trimming stripped 5 bases from V and 8 bases from J, with 12 bases between. Germline CDR1 and CDR2: LNHNV and YYDKDF (reference sequence). The CDR3 runs to 12 residues. The CDR3 reads CATSSRGPEAFF. In nucleotides, the CDR3 is TGTGCCACCAGCTCCAGGGGCCCCGAAGCTTTCTTT.

The rearrangement links TRBV6-1 to TRBJ1-3; 8 bases line up with TRBD1. CDR1 and CDR2 (germline): MNHNS, SASEGT. J gave up 4 bases and V 6 bases, and 5 bases lay outside the gene matches. This CDR3 has 14 amino acids. The CDR3 is CASRPTGDGNTIYF. The CDR3 bases are TGTGCCAGCAGACCGACAGGGGACGGAAACACCATATATTTT.

The rearrangement joins TRBV2 to TRBJ1-1, with unresolved D. The CDR3 is made up of 11 amino acids. V lost 9 bases, J lost 1 base, and 6 bases lay in between. The V gene's germline CDR1 is SNHLY and CDR2 FYNNEI. The DNA of the CDR3 is TGTGCCAGGACGGGGAACACTGAAGCTTTCTTT. It specifies CARTGNTEAFF.

The gene calls are TRBV10-1 and TRBJ2-1; TRBD1 matches 8 bases. In germline, CDR1 is WNHNN, CDR2 SYGVQD (reference sequence). The CDR3 length is 16 residues. Trimming at V came to 1 base and at J to 5 bases, leaving 7 bases not matched to a gene. The CDR3 protein is CASSEWRTGINNEQFF. Here the CDR3 DNA reads TGCGCCAGCAGTGAGTGGAGGACAGGGATCAACAATGAGCAGTTCTTC.

The V and J genes are TRBV9 and TRBJ2-3; the D is unclear. The CDR3 contains 14 residues. V was cut by 0 bases and J by 2 bases, with 7 bases left in between. The germline gives CDR1 SGDLS, CDR2 YYNGEE. For the CDR3, the DNA is TGTGCCAGCAGCGTAGCTATAGACACAGATACGCAGTATTTT. Its protein is CASSVAIDTDTQYF.

The J gene is TRBJ1-4, the V gene TRBV5-1; D possibly corresponds to TRBD1 (5 bases). The CDR3 runs to 14 residues. Looked up from germline, CDR1 is SGHRS and CDR2 is YFSETQ. V was clipped by 4 bases and J by 2 bases, with 9 bases between them. The CDR3 region has the DNA TGCGCCAGCAGCGGGGGACTGACTAATGAAAAACTGTTTTTT. Amino acids: CASSGGLTNEKLFF.

The rearrangement joins TRBV27 to TRBJ2-7; the match to TRBD1 covers 8 bases. The CDR3 spans 13 residues. Losses at the gene ends were 10 bases for V and 5 bases for J; bases not matched to a gene: 10. The germline CDR1 and CDR2 sequences are MNHEY and SMNVEV (reference sequence). Here the CDR3 DNA reads TGTGCCACGCGGACAGGGAAATCCAACGAGCAGTACTTC. Its translation is CATRTGKSNEQYF.

This clone was counted a single time. This sequence joins TRBV2 and TRBJ2-7; D uncertain. Germline lookup yields CDR1 SNHLY and CDR2 FYNNEI. CDR3 length equals 11 residues. V was clipped by 7 bases and J by 6 bases, with 10 bases between them. CDR3 loop: CASTIVSEQYF. CDR3 sequence (DNA): TGTGCCAGCACTATAGTGTCCGAGCAGTACTTC.

The J gene is TRBJ2-7, the V gene TRBV6-6; 9 bases line up with TRBD1. Germline assignment: CDR1 MNHNY and CDR2 SVGAGI (reference sequence). CDR3 length equals 15 residues. The junction had 8 bases not matched to a gene; V was cut back by 6 bases and J by 2 bases. The CDR3 sequence: CASSSHRGRTYEQYF. The CDR3 DNA is TGTGCCAGCAGCAGCCACAGGGGGCGGACCTACGAGCAGTACTTC.

This clone occurred once. This chain connects TRBV5-4 to TRBJ2-2; TRBD2 agrees at 11 bases. Trimming cost V 4 bases and J 2 bases; bases outside gene matches: 7. Germline CDR1 SGHNT, CDR2 YYREEE (reference sequence). The CDR3 consists of 17 residues. The CDR3 here is CASSRLGTSGNTGELFF. The CDR3 DNA is TGTGCCAGCAGCCGCCTAGGGACTAGCGGAAACACCGGGGAGCTGTTTTTT.

The genes are TRBV7-7 and TRBJ2-5; 8 bases map to TRBD2. This CDR3 has 15 amino acids. Germline CDR1 reads SSHAT; CDR2 reads FNYEAQ (reference sequence). Losses at the gene ends were 5 bases for V and 3 bases for J; bases not matched to a gene: 8. The CDR3 nucleotides read TGTGCCAGCAGCCTCAGCGGGGGTGATAAAGAGACCCAGTACTTC. Its protein product is CASSLSGGDKETQYF.

This sequence joins TRBV7-9 and TRBJ2-1; 9 bases agree with TRBD2. V was clipped by 6 bases and J by 3 bases; unmatched bases: 12. Germline CDR1 reads SEHNR; CDR2 reads FQNEAQ (reference sequence). CDR3 length equals 17 residues. The DNA for the CDR3 is TGTGCCAGCAGAGGGGGCTATAGCGGGGGTCTCTACAATGAGCAGTTCTTC. It codes for CASRGGYSGGLYNEQFF.

CDR3 coding DNA: TGTGCCAGTAGTATCCCGGGACAGGGAGAGAAAAAACTGTTTTTT. The encoded protein is CASSIPGQGEKKLFF. The J gene is TRBJ1-4, the V gene TRBV19, with TRBD1 identical over 9 bases. The junction had 8 bases not matched to a gene; V was cut back by 3 bases and J by 9 bases. Germline V gives CDR1 LNHDA, CDR2 SQIVND (reference sequence). The CDR3 length is 15 residues.